The entry below describes one TCR beta chain. This record belongs to a study of blood T cell repertoires in COVID-19. About the research overall: The samples span acute and convalescent COVID-19 from the United States, Italy and Spain.

Libraries were prepared by immunoSEQ multiplex PCR; TCRdb keeps only in-frame clonotypes and omits some of them. The sample consists of about 74,000 clones, around 80% of them appearing once. Germline loops: CDR1 LNHDA, CDR2 SQIVND (reference sequence). This CDR3 has 12 amino acids. The V end lost 8 bases, the J end lost 5 bases, and 12 bases lay between the germline ends. The clonotype comes from a human donor in a cohort sampled during active COVID-19. The V and J genes are TRBV19 and TRBJ1-1; D call uncertain. The sequenced sample was peripheral blood. The CDR3 DNA sequence: TGTGCCAGTCGCAGGTCGCTGACTGAAGCTTTCTTT. Protein sequence: CASRRSLTEAFF.